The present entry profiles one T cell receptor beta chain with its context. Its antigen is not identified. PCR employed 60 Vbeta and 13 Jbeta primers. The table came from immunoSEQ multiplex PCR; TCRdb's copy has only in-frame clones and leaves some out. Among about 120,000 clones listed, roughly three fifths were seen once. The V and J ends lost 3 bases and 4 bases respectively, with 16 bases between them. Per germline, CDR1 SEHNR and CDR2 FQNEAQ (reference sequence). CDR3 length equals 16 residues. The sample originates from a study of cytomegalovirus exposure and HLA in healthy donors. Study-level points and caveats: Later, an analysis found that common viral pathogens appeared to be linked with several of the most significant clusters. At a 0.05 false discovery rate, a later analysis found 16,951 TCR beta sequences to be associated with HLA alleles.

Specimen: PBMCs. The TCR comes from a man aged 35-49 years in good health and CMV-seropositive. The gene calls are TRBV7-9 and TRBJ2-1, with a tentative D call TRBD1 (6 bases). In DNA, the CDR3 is TGTGCCAGCAGCTTCGCCCTCTTACAGGGTTACAATGAGCAGTTCTTC. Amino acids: CASSFALLQGYNEQFF.